The 13 T cell receptor beta chains below come from one sample, sequenced in a study of cytomegalovirus exposure and HLA in healthy donors. Sequencing was performed with immunoSEQ multiplex PCR; in TCRdb, only in-frame clones are kept and a portion is missing. The sample yields roughly 67,000 clones, about 90% seen once. The sequenced material came from PBMCs. The receptors derive from a man younger than 30 in good health and CMV-seronegative.

This clone came up once. J is TRBJ2-4 and V is TRBV5-4; weak D call: TRBD1 (6 bases). V was clipped by 4 bases and J by 9 bases, with 17 bases between them. Germline V gene data show CDR1 as SGHNT and CDR2 as YYREEE (reference sequence). CDR3 length: 14 amino acids. The CDR3 coding sequence is TGTGCCAGCAGCATAGGGACACCGGAAGGCATTCAGTACTTC. The encoded protein is CASSIGTPEGIQYF.

A word on this clone: The junction departs from the called germline gene at one end, perhaps through a read error. This sequence joins TRBV20-1 and TRBJ2-7; D ambiguous. From germline, CDR1 is DFQATT and CDR2 SNEGSKA (reference sequence). The CDR3 spans 11 residues. In DNA form, the CDR3 reads TGCAGTGCTGGAGACCACTACGAGCAGTACTTC. Amino acids: CSAGDHYEQYF.

The V call is TRBV18, the J call TRBJ2-7; TRBD2 might be the D (7 bases). The length of the CDR3 is 16 residues. The V end was cut by 0 bases, the J end by 5 bases, with 17 bases between. Per germline, CDR1 KGHSH and CDR2 LQKENI. CDR3 in amino acids: CASSPPGGRQSHEQYF. CDR3 nucleotides: TGTGCCAGCTCACCACCGGGGGGGCGGCAATCCCACGAGCAGTACTTC. The whole variable domain, filled in from reference TRBV18 and TRBJ2-7, reads NAGVMQNPRHLVRRRGQEARLRCSPMKGHSHVYWYRQLPEEGLKFMVYLQKENIIDESGMPKERFSAEFPKEGPSILRIQQVVRGDSAAYFCASSPPGGRQSHEQYFGPGTRLTVT.

The chain joins TRBV27 to TRBJ1-1; D is perhaps TRBD1 (6 bases). This CDR3 comprises 13 residues. Germline V CDR1 and CDR2: MNHEY, SMNVEV (reference sequence). Trimming shortened V by 5 bases and J by 6 bases, and 13 bases separated the two germline ends. The DNA for the CDR3 is TGTGCCAGCAGTCAGACAGGTTACCCTGAAGCTTTCTTT. As protein: CASSQTGYPEAFF.

This chain joins TRBV7-8 and TRBJ2-1, with TRBD2 matching over 7 bases. CDR1 SGHVS and CDR2 FQNEAQ come from the germline V gene. CDR3 length: 15 residues. The V and J ends lost 5 bases and 7 bases, in that order; junction bases with no gene match: 11. The chain's CDR3 is CASSRSGTAGNEQFF. In nucleotides, the CDR3 is TGTGCCAGCAGCCGAAGCGGGACTGCGGGAAATGAGCAGTTCTTC.

This chain connects TRBV7-3 to TRBJ2-7; D possibly corresponds to TRBD1 (6 bases). The CDR3 length is 13 residues. Germline values: CDR1 SGHTA, CDR2 FQGTGA. V was shortened by 5 bases and J by 6 bases, with 14 bases between the two germline ends. DNA of the CDR3: TGTGCCAGCAGCCTCGCCCAGGGGCGCGAGCAGTACTTC. This gives the protein CASSLAQGREQYF.

The chain uses TRBV7-3 and TRBJ1-1, with D hard to call. Germline assignment: CDR1 SGHTA and CDR2 FQGTGA. V dropped 6 bases and J dropped 2 bases, with 10 bases sitting between them. This CDR3 comprises 13 residues. The CDR3 sequence is CASRQTVNTEAFF. The CDR3 coding sequence is TGTGCCAGCAGGCAAACAGTAAACACTGAAGCTTTCTTT.

The chain recombines TRBV7-2 with TRBJ2-7, with 10 nucleotides matching TRBD1. V dropped 6 bases and J dropped 4; count of bases not matched to a gene: 6. CDR3 size: 14 residues. CDR1 is SGHTA and CDR2 is FQGNSA in the germline V gene. The CDR3 nucleotides read TGTGCCAGCAGTTGGGACAGGGGTTCTTACGAGCAGTACTTC. Amino acids: CASSWDRGSYEQYF.

The rearrangement joins TRBV27 to TRBJ2-7, with TRBD1 matching 12 bases. Trimming cost V 8 bases and J 2 bases; bases outside gene matches: 16. In germline, CDR1 is MNHEY, CDR2 SMNVEV (reference sequence). The CDR3 has 18 amino acids. The CDR3 is CASGRDRGRSLKAYEQYF. Written as DNA, the CDR3 is TGTGCCAGCGGCCGGGACAGGGGGCGATCTTTAAAAGCCTACGAGCAGTACTTC.

This sequence joins TRBV7-3 and TRBJ2-7; D perhaps matches TRBD2 (6 bases). CDR1 and CDR2 from the germline V gene are SGHTA and FQGTGA. Deletions cut 5 bases from V and 3 bases from J, with 14 bases between. The CDR3 consists of 14 residues. CDR3 bases: TGTGCCAGCAGCGCCGGGAGCACCAGCTACGAGCAGTACTTC. Protein: CASSAGSTSYEQYF.

The rearrangement uses TRBV1 and TRBJ2-5; no DNA check was done on the table's D call, TRBD2. TRBV1 counts as a pseudogene. This CDR3 has 16 amino acids. This CDR3 reads CTSSQDAGGRGETQYF. The CDR3 coding sequence is TGCACCAGCAGCCAAGATGCGGGGGGGAGGGGGGAGACCCAGTACTTC.

The V call is TRBV19, the J call TRBJ1-1; 8 bases fit TRBD1. Trimming at V came to 5 bases and at J to 11 bases, leaving 16 bases not matched to a gene. This CDR3 contains 15 residues. The V gene's germline CDR1 is LNHDA and CDR2 SQIVND (reference sequence). This CDR3 reads CASSRIPWTGKRAFF. CDR3 coding DNA: TGTGCCAGTAGTCGAATCCCATGGACAGGGAAGAGGGCTTTCTTT.

To note about this clone: A far larger clone is off by one base, so a read error is likely. The same CDR3 can be traced to other DNA sequences in this sample. V is TRBV6-5 and J is TRBJ2-1, with D perhaps TRBD2 (6 bases). The CDR3 extends over 15 amino acids. The germline V gene encodes CDR1 MNHEY and CDR2 SVGAGI. V lost 0 bases and J lost 0, with 6 bases in between. In DNA, the CDR3 is TGTGCCAGCAGTTACTCTAGCGGCTCCTACAATGAGCAGTTCTTC. The encoded protein is CASSYSSGSYNEQFF.